These 14 T cell receptor beta chains share one sample of origin, sequenced in a study of blood T cell repertoires in COVID-19. The table came from immunoSEQ multiplex PCR; TCRdb's copy has only in-frame clones and leaves some out. The sample records about 44,000 clones, approximately 79% being singletons. Material: peripheral blood. All receptors derive from a human donor in a cohort sampled during active COVID-19.

This chain connects TRBV7-9 to TRBJ1-1; D gene uncertain. Germline assignment: CDR1 SEHNR and CDR2 FQNEAQ (reference sequence). This CDR3 spans 16 amino acids. V lost 2 bases, J lost 0 bases, and 13 bases lay in between. This chain's CDR3 is CASSLNSLIMNTEAFF. DNA of the CDR3: TGTGCCAGCAGCTTAAACTCCCTAATTATGAACACTGAAGCTTTCTTT.

The chain joins TRBV9 to TRBJ2-3; tentative D call: TRBD2 (5 bases). The V and J ends lost 2 bases and 4 bases respectively, with 11 bases between them. CDR3 length: 14 amino acids. The V gene's germline CDR1 is SGDLS and CDR2 YYNGEE. In DNA, the CDR3 is TGTGCCAGCAGCGTTGACCTGAGGGCAGATACGCAGTATTTT. Its protein is CASSVDLRADTQYF. The full variable domain, rest sourced from reference TRBV9 and TRBJ2-3, is DSGVTQTPKHLITATGQRVTLRCSPRSGDLSVYWYQQSLDQGLQFLIQYYNGEERAKGNILERFSAQQFPDLHSELNLSSLELGDSALYFCASSVDLRADTQYFGPGTRLTVL.

J is TRBJ1-2 and V is TRBV4-1; no reliable D call. Germline CDR1 and CDR2: MGHRA and YSYEKL. V lost 4 bases to trimming and J lost 8 bases, with 14 bases between them. This CDR3 has 13 residues. The CDR3 reads CASSLLGIWGYTF. As DNA, the CDR3 is TGCGCCAGCAGCCTTCTCGGGATTTGGGGCTACACCTTC.

CDR3 sequence reads: CASSLTGATLNTGELFF. The CDR3, as DNA: TGTGCCAGCAGCTTAACAGGGGCTACATTGAACACCGGGGAGCTGTTTTTT. The V gene is TRBV5-5, the J gene TRBJ2-2; 7 positions match TRBD1. Trimming cost V 2 bases and J 1 base; bases outside gene matches: 8. This CDR3 is 17 amino acids long. CDR1 is SGHKS, CDR2 YYEKEE, per germline (reference sequence).

This chain connects TRBV11-2 to TRBJ1-1; 7 bases match TRBD1. In germline, CDR1 is SGHAT, CDR2 FQNNGV. The CDR3 has 14 amino acids. V lost 6 bases and J lost 0; bases outside the gene matches: 4. The CDR3 sequence is CASRLGQVNTEAFF. CDR3 bases: TGTGCCAGCAGGCTAGGACAGGTGAACACTGAAGCTTTCTTT.

The chain has TRBV6-6 and TRBJ1-1, with a tentative D call TRBD1 (5 bases). The germline V gene has CDR1 MNHNY and CDR2 SVGAGI (reference sequence). V was pared by 6 bases and J by 1 base, with 12 bases between. CDR3 length equals 14 residues. The CDR3 bases are TGTGCCAGCAGCCTTTCCGACAGGAACACTGAAGCTTTCTTT. It is translated as CASSLSDRNTEAFF.

This clone has more than one count but fewer than ten. In nucleotides, the CDR3 is TGTGCCTGGAGTCGACAGGACAATCAGCCCCAGCATTTT. Its translation: CAWSRQDNQPQHF. The genes are TRBV30 and TRBJ1-5; possibly TRBD1 for D (6 bases). The V end lost 2 bases, the J end lost 3 bases, and 8 bases lay between the germline ends. Germline V CDR1 and CDR2: GTSNPN, SVGIG (reference sequence). The CDR3 contains 13 residues.

The chain combines TRBV19 with TRBJ2-6; 8 nucleotides line up with TRBD1. There are 17 residues in the CDR3. Germline assignment: CDR1 LNHDA and CDR2 SQIVND (reference sequence). V shed 3 bases and J 1 base; nucleotides not matched to a gene: 5. CDR3 coding DNA: TGTGCCAGTAGTATCCAGGGGGCATCTTCTGGGGCCAACGTCCTGACTTTC. It encodes CASSIQGASSGANVLTF.

The chain joins TRBV5-1 to TRBJ2-6; tentatively, D is TRBD1 (5 bases). Germline loops: CDR1 SGHRS, CDR2 YFSETQ. This CDR3 contains 15 residues. V lost 0 bases and J 4 bases, leaving 8 bases between the germline ends. This chain's CDR3 is CASSLEGVGANVLTF. As DNA, the CDR3 is TGCGCCAGCAGCTTGGAAGGGGTCGGGGCCAACGTCCTGACTTTC.

The chain carries TRBV24-1 and TRBJ2-7, with 7 bases matching TRBD1. Germline CDR1 is KGHDR and CDR2 is SFDVKD. J was trimmed by 2 bases and V by 3 bases; bases with no gene match: 12. This CDR3 comprises 17 residues. CDR3 protein: CATSDRPPDRLPYEQYV. CDR3 nucleotide sequence: TGTGCCACCAGTGATCGCCCCCCGGACAGGCTCCCCTACGAGCAGTACGTC.

This chain uses TRBV5-6 with TRBJ1-3; no clear D. The CDR3 length is 14 residues. The germline CDR1 and CDR2 sequences are SGHDT and YYEEEE. V lost 1 base, J lost 5 bases, and 10 bases lay in between. The CDR3 DNA is TGTGCCAGCAGCTTGCCAGGTCTGAGAAACACCATATATTTT. It yields the protein CASSLPGLRNTIYF.

V usage is TRBV9 and J usage is TRBJ2-1; TRBD2 matches at 12 bases. V shed 4 bases and J 2 bases; nucleotides not matched to a gene: 4. The CDR3 spans 16 residues. Germline values: CDR1 SGDLS, CDR2 YYNGEE. For the CDR3, the DNA is TGTGCCAGCAGCACCGGACTAGCGGGGACCTACAATGAGCAGTTCTTC. Translated: CASSTGLAGTYNEQFF. Drawing the rest from reference TRBV9 and TRBJ2-1, the complete variable domain is DSGVTQTPKHLITATGQRVTLRCSPRSGDLSVYWYQQSLDQGLQFLIQYYNGEERAKGNILERFSAQQFPDLHSELNLSSLELGDSALYFCASSTGLAGTYNEQFFGPGTRLTVL.

The rearrangement uses TRBV19 and TRBJ2-2; TRBD1 agrees at 9 bases. The CDR3 runs to 15 residues. J was trimmed by 5 bases and V by 4 bases; bases with no gene match: 5. The germline V gene encodes CDR1 LNHDA and CDR2 SQIVND (reference sequence). This CDR3 reads CASSRTGVGTGELFF. As DNA, the CDR3 is TGTGCCAGTAGTAGGACAGGGGTAGGAACCGGGGAGCTGTTTTTT.

The chain carries TRBV6-5 and TRBJ2-7; the D gene is possibly TRBD1 (6 bases). The CDR3 spans 14 residues. The V gene's germline CDR1 is MNHEY and CDR2 SVGAGI. Trimming took off 6 bases at V and 4 bases at J, with 16 bases between the two ends. The DNA for the CDR3 is TGTGCCAGCAGAGTCCGGGACACCCTTTACGAGCAGTACTTC. It encodes CASRVRDTLYEQYF.